Presented here are 14 T cell receptor beta chains from one specimen sequenced in a study of T cell responses to AZD1222 COVID-19 vaccine. Method: immunoSEQ multiplex PCR; TCRdb's copy keeps in-frame clones and lacks some. The sample holds over 150,000 clones, 85% to 95% seen once. Sequenced here: peripheral blood, sampled 28 days after the second dose of the MenACWY control vaccine. The receptors were sampled from an adult who received the MenACWY meningococcal vaccine as a control.

This chain joins TRBV7-2 and TRBJ1-1, with D uncertain. Trimming removed 5 bases at V and 4 bases at J, with 14 bases between. This CDR3 has 14 amino acids. CDR1 and CDR2 from the germline V gene are SGHTA and FQGNSA. CDR3 sequence reads: CASSLTRDGTEAFF. The CDR3 coding sequence is TGTGCCAGCAGCCTTACCCGTGACGGCACTGAAGCTTTCTTT.

This clone showed up just once. This chain joins TRBV4-3 and TRBJ2-2; D is ambiguous. Germline-derived CDR1 and CDR2 are LGHNA and YSLEER. The V end lost 0 bases, the J end lost 2 bases, and 10 bases lay between the germline ends. This CDR3 comprises 16 residues. The chain's CDR3 is CASSQDDWGNTGELFF. The DNA of the CDR3 is TGCGCCAGCAGCCAAGATGACTGGGGAAACACCGGGGAGCTGTTTTTT.

This chain connects TRBV6-5 to TRBJ2-1; tentative D call: TRBD1 (6 bases). Trimming took off 7 bases at V and 7 bases at J, with 20 bases between the two ends. Germline CDR1 MNHEY, CDR2 SVGAGI. The CDR3 length is 15 residues. The CDR3 spells CASKNPGQAINEQFF. CDR3 nucleotides: TGTGCCAGCAAAAATCCGGGACAAGCGATTAATGAGCAGTTCTTC.

V is TRBV2 and J is TRBJ1-4; the match to TRBD1 covers 11 bases. With 2 bases clipped from V and 8 bases from J, the junction kept 4 bases outside the gene matches. The CDR3 spans 15 residues. Germline V gene data show CDR1 as SNHLY and CDR2 as FYNNEI. The CDR3 DNA reads TGTGCCAGCAGTGAACTGGGGACAGGGGGGGAAAAACTGTTTTTT. Translation gives CASSELGTGGEKLFF.

The rearrangement joins TRBV20-1 to TRBJ2-3; tentatively, D is TRBD1 or TRBD2 (5 bases each). Germline V CDR1 and CDR2: DFQATT, SNEGSKA (reference sequence). There are 15 residues in the CDR3. V lost 3 bases to trimming and J lost 1 base, with 14 bases between them. The CDR3 DNA reads TGCAGTGCTAGTTCGAGGCGAGGGGGCACAGATACGCAGTATTTT. Its protein is CSASSRRGGTDTQYF.

The chain combines TRBV7-9 with TRBJ2-7; tentative D call: TRBD1 (6 bases). V was trimmed by 6 bases and J by 2 bases, leaving 14 bases between them. Germline CDR1 and CDR2: SEHNR and FQNEAQ (reference sequence). The CDR3 is 14 amino acids. The DNA for the CDR3 is TGTGCCAGCAGGAAGACAGGCTCGGCCTACGAGCAGTACTTC. Residues: CASRKTGSAYEQYF.

The rearrangement links TRBV30 to TRBJ2-3, with D possibly matching TRBD1 (6 bases). V was clipped by 0 bases and J by 2 bases, with 9 bases between them. CDR3 length equals 14 residues. The germline CDR1 and CDR2 sequences are GTSNPN and SVGIG (reference sequence). Here the CDR3 reads CAWSVGGNTDTQYF. The CDR3 nucleotides read TGTGCCTGGAGTGTAGGGGGAAACACAGATACGCAGTATTTT. The whole variable domain, filled in from reference TRBV30 and TRBJ2-3, reads SQTIHQWPATLVQPVGSPLSLECTVEGTSNPNLYWYRQAAGRGLQLLFYSVGIGQISSEVPQNLSASRPQDRQFILSSKKLLLSDSGFYLCAWSVGGNTDTQYFGPGTRLTVL.

The chain couples TRBV23-1 to TRBJ2-6; 7 nucleotides agree with TRBD2. TRBV23-1 belongs to the ORF category, with a function that is uncertain. With V trimmed by 5 bases and J by 3 bases, 13 bases remained unmatched. The CDR3 runs to 18 residues. The CDR3 spells CASSRGREPFLGANVLTF. Written as DNA, the CDR3 is TGCGCCAGCAGTAGAGGGAGGGAACCGTTTCTTGGGGCCAACGTCCTGACTTTC.

The chain employs TRBV19 and TRBJ1-4; possible D gene TRBD1, 6 bases. V shed 6 bases and J shed 8 bases, with 16 bases lying between them. CDR1 is LNHDA and CDR2 is SQIVND in the germline V gene (reference sequence). The CDR3 spans 14 residues. CDR3 region: CASSQTGTGEKLFF. The CDR3 DNA reads TGTGCCAGTAGCCAAACAGGGACCGGGGAAAAACTGTTTTTT.

This chain joins TRBV5-1 and TRBJ1-3; D ambiguous. This CDR3 region has 15 residues. Germline V lookup: CDR1 SGHRS, CDR2 YFSETQ. V lost 4 bases and J 1 base, leaving 12 bases between the germline ends. In DNA form, the CDR3 reads TGCGCCAGCAGCCCCTATGGTGGGTCTGGAAACACCATATATTTT. As protein: CASSPYGGSGNTIYF.

The rearrangement uses TRBV19 and TRBJ1-6, with D hard to call. Germline V CDR1 and CDR2: LNHDA, SQIVND (reference sequence). V shed 5 bases and J shed 14 bases, with 13 bases lying between them. CDR3 length equals 12 residues. The CDR3 here is CASSQNSKTLHF. For the CDR3, the DNA is TGTGCCAGTAGTCAGAATAGCAAGACCCTCCACTTT. Variable domain in full (rest from reference TRBV19 and TRBJ1-6): DGGITQSPKYLFRKEGQNVTLSCEQNLNHDAMYWYRQDPGQGLRLIYYSQIVNDFQKGDIAEGYSVSREKKESFPLTVTSAQKNPTAFYLCASSQNSKTLHFGNGTRLTVT.

The sample holds one count of this clone. V is TRBV30 and J is TRBJ1-6; no reliable D call. Per germline, CDR1 GTSNPN and CDR2 SVGIG (reference sequence). The CDR3 is 15 amino acids. Trimming took 3 bases from V and 7 from J, leaving 16 bases between them. CDR3 region: CAWSPPFYGNSPLHF. In DNA, the CDR3 is TGTGCCTGGAGCCCCCCGTTTTACGGCAATTCACCCCTCCACTTT.

This sequence joins TRBV27 and TRBJ1-6; D perhaps matches TRBD1 (5 bases). The ends were cut back, 5 bases at V and 7 bases at J, with 21 bases in the middle. CDR3 length equals 17 residues. Germline V gene sequence: CDR1 MNHEY, CDR2 SMNVEV (reference sequence). The CDR3 sequence is CASSPQLSTALNSPLHF. The CDR3, as DNA: TGTGCCAGCAGTCCCCAGCTATCGACAGCTTTAAATTCACCCCTCCACTTT.

V is TRBV5-6 and J is TRBJ2-7, with TRBD1 matching over 7 bases. After removal of 5 bases from V and 0 bases from J, the junction contained 8 bases not matched to a gene. CDR3 size: 15 residues. Germline V gives CDR1 SGHDT, CDR2 YYEEEE. CDR3 nucleotide sequence: TGTGCCAGCAGATTAACAGGGGCCAGCTCCTACGAGCAGTACTTC. This translates into CASRLTGASSYEQYF.